The text below deals with one T cell receptor (beta chain). No cognate antigen has been identified for it. No base quality information exists; no much larger clone differs at one position. PBMCs were isolated by Ficoll-Paque density gradient centrifugation. The CDR3 starts with the cysteine, ends with the phenylalanine, and has 17 residues. The kept DNA is CDR3 alone, 51 bases in frame from the first base. Deletion took 0 bases off V and 1 base off J, with a span of 15 bases between the germline ends. Per the germline V gene, LGHNA is the CDR1 and YNFKEQ is the CDR2. TCRdb lists the instrument as Illumina NovaSeq 6000. TCRalpha and TCRbeta cDNA libraries were constructed by 5'RACE with constant-segment primers, with sample barcodes and unique molecular identifiers being introduced. RNA was extracted from every sample with Trizol reagent. Library amplification was performed in two PCR steps, and a second sample barcode and Illumina TruSeq adapters were introduced in the second step. Libraries were sequenced on an Illumina NovaSeq with 2 x 150 bp paired-end reads. The paper's data handling went like this. Demultiplexing of reads and collapsing into UMI-guided consensus sequences were performed with migec v1.2.7. Using mixcr v2.1.11, UMI consensuses were aligned to TRA and TRB V and J templates and then assembled into clonotypes. A clonotype was counted as expanded or contracted only when both edgeR and NoisET called the clonotype significant, with the noise models trained on biological replicates. For edgeR calls, a false discovery rate-adjusted p below 0.01 and a log2 fold-change threshold of 1 were applied. As an exploratory analysis of dynamics, PCA with hierarchical clustering was applied to max-normalized trajectories of the 1000 most abundant clonotypes. Separately sequenced CD4+ and CD8+ repertoires were used to assign a CD4 or CD8 phenotype to each responding clone. TCRdb reprocessed the public reads (quality trimming at Q25 with fastp, clone calling with MiXCR) and kept in-frame beta chains. Under each unique CDR3 protein, matching rows form one entry showing the most common genes and DNA. TCRdb, not the original authors, processed these V and J calls. In all, the sample holds about 360,000 distinct CDR3 sequences, and around an eighth of those were seen once. The ten largest account for under 25% of the sample.

The sample is drawn from a study of T-cell memory formation after mild COVID-19 (dated by TCRdb to the early 2020s). At the level of the whole study: TCR sequence clusters from the two donors were largely donor specific. Two young, previously healthy adult volunteers made up the cohort, one male and one female. T-cell clones expanding and contracting after mild COVID-19 in a couple of donors were tracked by longitudinal TCRalpha and TCRbeta repertoire sequencing. General conclusions and limits of the study: Whether the second-wave clones peaking on day 37 were SARS-CoV-2 specific was not confirmed. Only a couple of mild cases were covered in the study, and larger cohorts including severe cases with pre-infection samples were considered necessary. Contracting CD4+ clones turned up mainly in the CM and EM memory subsets, whereas EMRA was where CD8+ clones were enriched. The detection of some responding clones in pre-infection memory suggests that pre-existing cross-reactive memory T cells joined the SARS-CoV-2 response. Clones that contracted from day 15 to 85 showed balanced CD4/CD8 phenotypes, whereas a second wave of clones that expanded from day 15 to 37 leaned towards CD4+.

The V and J genes are TRBV4-2 and TRBJ1-1, with no D gene named confidently. This TCR was recovered from a man aged 18 to 30 who had mild COVID-19 (a few samples of this study predate the infection). The sample titles of this study are shuffled in the database, so cell type and time point are left out; the donor was told from shared clones. The source material was PBMCs or a T cell subset sorted from them (not recorded which). CDR3 loop: CASSQDEFEWGNTEAFF. The nucleotide sequence is TGTGCCAGCAGCCAAGACGAATTCGAGTGGGGGAACACTGAAGCTTTCTTT.